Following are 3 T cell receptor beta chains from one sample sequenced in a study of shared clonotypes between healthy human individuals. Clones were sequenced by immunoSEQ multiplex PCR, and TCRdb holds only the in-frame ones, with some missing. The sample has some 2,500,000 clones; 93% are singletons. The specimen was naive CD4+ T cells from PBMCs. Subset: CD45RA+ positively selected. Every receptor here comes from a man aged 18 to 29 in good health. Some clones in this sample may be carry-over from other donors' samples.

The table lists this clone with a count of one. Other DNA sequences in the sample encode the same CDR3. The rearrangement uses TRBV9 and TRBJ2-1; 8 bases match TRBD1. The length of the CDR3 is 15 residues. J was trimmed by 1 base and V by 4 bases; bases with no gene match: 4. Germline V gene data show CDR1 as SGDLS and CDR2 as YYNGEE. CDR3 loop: CASSPRTGSYNEQFF. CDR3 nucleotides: TGTGCCAGCAGCCCTCGGACAGGGTCCTACAATGAGCAGTTCTTC.

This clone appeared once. The CDR3 loop is CASTWSGANVLTF. CDR3 DNA: TGTGCCAGTACTTGGTCGGGGGCCAACGTCCTGACTTTC. The chain links TRBV19 to TRBJ2-6; D is undetermined. This CDR3 is built from 13 residues. Per germline, CDR1 LNHDA and CDR2 SQIVND (reference sequence). Trimming removed 7 bases from V and 4 bases from J, with 8 bases in between.

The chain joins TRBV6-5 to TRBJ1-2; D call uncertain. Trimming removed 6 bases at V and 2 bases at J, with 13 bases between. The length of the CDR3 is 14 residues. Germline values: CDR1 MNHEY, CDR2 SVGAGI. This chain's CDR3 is CASSWILGNYGYTF. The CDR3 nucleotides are TGTGCCAGCAGCTGGATCCTCGGCAACTATGGCTACACCTTC.